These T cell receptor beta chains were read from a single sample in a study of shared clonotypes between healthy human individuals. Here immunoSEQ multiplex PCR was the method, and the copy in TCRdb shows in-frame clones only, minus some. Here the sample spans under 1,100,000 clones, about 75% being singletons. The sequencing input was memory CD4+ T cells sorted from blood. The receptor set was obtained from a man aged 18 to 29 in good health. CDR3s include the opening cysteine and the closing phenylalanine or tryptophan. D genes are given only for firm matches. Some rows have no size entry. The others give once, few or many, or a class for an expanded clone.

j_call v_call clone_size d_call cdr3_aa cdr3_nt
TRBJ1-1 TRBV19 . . CASSFHPRTAYNTEAFF TGTGCCAGTAGTTTCCATCCTCGGACAGCGTATAACACTGAAGCTTTCTTT
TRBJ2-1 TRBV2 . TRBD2 CASRALAGGSYNEQFF TGTGCCAGCAGAGCCCTAGCGGGGGGGTCCTACAATGAGCAGTTCTTC
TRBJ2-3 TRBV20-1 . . CSVDTQYF TGCAGTGTGGATACGCAGTATTTT
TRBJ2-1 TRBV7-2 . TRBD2 CASSFWLAGNEQFF TGTGCCAGCAGCTTCTGGCTAGCGGGGAATGAGCAGTTCTTC
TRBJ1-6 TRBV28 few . CASSLSISPLHF TGTGCCAGCAGTTTAAGTATTTCACCCCTCCACTTT
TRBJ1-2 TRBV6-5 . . CATQGALYGYTF TGTGCCACTCAAGGGGCCCTCTATGGCTACACCTTC
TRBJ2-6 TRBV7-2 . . CASRRPGNPGANVLTF TGTGCCAGCAGAAGACCGGGGAATCCTGGGGCCAACGTCCTGACTTTC
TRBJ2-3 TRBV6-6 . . CASSYQDPTDTQYF TGTGCCAGCAGTTACCAGGACCCCACAGATACGCAGTATTTT
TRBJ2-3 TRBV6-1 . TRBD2 CASMLRAGDYTQYF TGTGCCAGCATGCTGAGAGCGGGGGACTATACGCAGTATTTT
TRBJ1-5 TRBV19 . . CASSGIEMSIQPQHF TGTGCCAGTAGTGGTATCGAGATGAGCATTCAGCCCCAGCATTTT
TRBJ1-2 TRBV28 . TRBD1 CASRERTGNGYTF TGTGCCAGCAGAGAAAGGACAGGGAATGGCTACACCTTC
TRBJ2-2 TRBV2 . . CASSVGLPWGELFF TGTGCCAGCAGTGTAGGACTTCCCTGGGGGGAGCTGTTTTTT
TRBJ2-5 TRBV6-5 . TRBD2 CASRIPGLAETQYF TGTGCCAGCAGAATACCGGGACTAGCTGAGACCCAGTACTTC
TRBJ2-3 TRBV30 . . CAWNRLAEDTQYF TGTGCCTGGAATCGGTTAGCGGAAGATACGCAGTATTTT
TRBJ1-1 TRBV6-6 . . CASSYTWKNTEAFF TGTGCCAGCAGTTACACATGGAAGAACACTGAAGCTTTCTTT
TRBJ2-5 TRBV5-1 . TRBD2 CASSSLGLAGAGETQYF TGCGCCAGCAGTTCGCTCGGACTAGCGGGAGCAGGAGAGACCCAGTACTTC
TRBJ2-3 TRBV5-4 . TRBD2 CASSLERGFTDTQYF TGTGCCAGCAGCTTGGAGCGGGGATTCACAGATACGCAGTATTTT
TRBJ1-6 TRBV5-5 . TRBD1 CASSADRDNSPLHF TGTGCCAGCAGTGCGGACAGGGATAATTCACCCCTCCACTTT
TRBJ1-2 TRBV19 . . CASSIGSGNGYTF TGTGCCAGTAGTATCGGGTCAGGGAACGGCTACACCTTC
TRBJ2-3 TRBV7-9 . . CASSLGGSGTDTQYF TGTGCCAGCAGCTTAGGGGGCTCGGGCACAGATACGCAGTATTTT
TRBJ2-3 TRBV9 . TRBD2 CASSATSGSGTDTQYF TGTGCCAGCAGCGCCACTAGCGGGAGTGGCACAGATACGCAGTATTTT
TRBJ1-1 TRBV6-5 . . CASRRATGLLTEAFF TGTGCCAGCAGGCGAGCGACAGGCCTACTCACTGAAGCTTTCTTT
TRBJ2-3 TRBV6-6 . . CASSYSAYASTDTQYF TGTGCCAGCAGTTACTCGGCTTACGCCAGCACAGATACGCAGTATTTT
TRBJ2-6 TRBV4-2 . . CASSQVLSGANVLTF TGTGCCAGCAGCCAAGTCCTCTCTGGGGCCAACGTCCTGACTTTC
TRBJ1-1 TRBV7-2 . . CASSSQGYTEAFF TGTGCCAGCAGCTCCCAGGGTTACACTGAAGCTTTCTTT